The TCR beta chain described here comes from a study of blood T cell repertoires in COVID-19. Study-level information: Spain, Italy and the United States supplied samples that represented acute and convalescent COVID-19. T cells, B-cell-depleted T cells, or PBMCs supplied cDNA or gDNA.

As originally analysed: Estimation of nucleated cell counts relied on the amplification of reference gene primers. TCRdb's table, derived via immunoSEQ multiplex PCR, lists solely in-frame clones and lacks some. That table gives V, J and clone size, and the DNA gave D and trimming. The repertoire holds more than 110,000 clones, with around three quarters as singletons. Germline CDR1 and CDR2: SGHTA and FQGNSA. The CDR3 consists of 13 residues. Trimming shortened V by 5 bases and J by 7 bases, and 11 bases separated the two germline ends. The chain employs TRBV7-2 and TRBJ1-4, with D maybe TRBD1 (6 bases). The sample was peripheral blood. This clonotype was obtained from a man in his sixties with acute or convalescent COVID-19. The CDR3 region is CASSMGAAEKLFF. The CDR3 DNA is TGTGCCAGCAGCATGGGGGCAGCTGAAAAACTGTTTTTT.